This T cell receptor (beta chain) was recovered during a study of neurological immune-mediated disorders. The study, taken as a whole, reports: Multiple sclerosis patients had less TCR clonal expansion than even healthy controls, unlike HTLV-1-associated myelopathy.

In TCRdb, the 5' RACE reads were re-called with MiXCR into one record per CDR3 protein. Of about 120,000 distinct CDR3 sequences in the sample, more than 2.5% are singletons; the top ten hold 1% to 1.5%. The CDR3 covers 13 residues. Germline V gene data show CDR1 as MNHEY and CDR2 as SVGEGT. Between the trimmed V and J ends, which lost 2 bases and 10 bases, there was a span of 12 bases. This clonotype appeared many times. Its antigen is unknown. The sequencing sample was made of PBMCs. This TCR derives from a woman aged 25-40 years with multiple sclerosis. The chain uses TRBV6-2 or TRBV6-3 and TRBJ2-1; tentative D call: TRBD1 (5 bases). CDR3 bases: TGTGCCAGCAGTTACGTCTGGGGCAACGAGCAGTTCTTC. It translates to CASSYVWGNEQFF.